The rows below give T cell receptor beta chains drawn from one sample of a study of neurological immune-mediated disorders. One entry per CDR3 protein, called by TCRdb with MiXCR from the 5' RACE reads. This sample has tens of thousands of distinct CDR3 sequences; roughly 3.5% occur once, and the top ten carry less than 3%. The sample was PBMCs. All receptors come from a woman aged 45 to 65 with multiple sclerosis. Each CDR3 is given with its conserved first and last residue. The D gene is left open where the match is weak. Expanded clones are given a class, and other clones once, few, many or no size at all.

abundance: many; j_gene: TRBJ1-1; d_gene: NA; v_gene: TRBV20-1; CDR3aa: CGFLGGTHGDTEAFF; CDR3nt: TGCGGCTTTTTGGGAGGTACGCACGGCGACACTGAAGCTTTCTTT
abundance: many; j_gene: TRBJ2-7; d_gene: TRBD1; v_gene: TRBV5-5; CDR3aa: CASSLLDRDNYEQYF; CDR3nt: TGTGCCAGCAGCTTGCTGGACAGGGATAACTACGAGCAGTACTTC
abundance: many; j_gene: TRBJ2-2; d_gene: TRBD2; v_gene: TRBV11-2; CDR3aa: CASSAPGLAGVNTGELFF; CDR3nt: TGTGCCAGCAGCGCCCCGGGACTAGCGGGGGTGAACACCGGGGAGCTGTTTTTT
abundance: many; j_gene: TRBJ1-4; d_gene: TRBD1; v_gene: TRBV27; CDR3aa: CASSSDREVGEKLFF; CDR3nt: TGTGCCAGCAGTAGCGACAGGGAGGTAGGGGAAAAACTGTTTTTT
abundance: few; j_gene: TRBJ2-2; d_gene: TRBD2; v_gene: TRBV6-1; CDR3aa: CASNQRGKQNTGELFF; CDR3nt: TGTGCCAGCAATCAGCGGGGGAAACAAAACACCGGGGAGCTGTTTTTT
abundance: NA; j_gene: TRBJ2-1; d_gene: TRBD1; v_gene: TRBV7-9; CDR3aa: CASRAGQGKDEQFF; CDR3nt: TGTGCCAGCCGGGCCGGACAGGGAAAAGATGAGCAGTTCTTC
abundance: many; j_gene: TRBJ2-3; d_gene: NA; v_gene: TRBV11-2; CDR3aa: CASSSATLGYSLTQYF; CDR3nt: TGTGCCAGCAGCTCCGCGACGTTGGGCTATTCTCTTACGCAGTATTTT
abundance: many; j_gene: TRBJ2-3; d_gene: TRBD2; v_gene: TRBV11-3; CDR3aa: CASSLELAGGITDTQYF; CDR3nt: TGTGCCAGCAGCTTAGAACTAGCGGGGGGCATCACAGATACGCAGTATTTT
abundance: many; j_gene: TRBJ1-1; d_gene: NA; v_gene: TRBV20-1; CDR3aa: CSARDRGLGTEAFF; CDR3nt: TGCAGTGCTAGAGATCGGGGGCTAGGCACTGAAGCTTTCTTT
abundance: many; j_gene: TRBJ1-4; d_gene: NA; v_gene: TRBV3-1; CDR3aa: CASSQGLQGRKLFF; CDR3nt: TGTGCCAGCAGCCAAGGCCTACAGGGTCGGAAACTGTTTTTT
abundance: many; j_gene: TRBJ2-2; d_gene: NA; v_gene: TRBV20-1; CDR3aa: CSARDFTGGLANTGELFF; CDR3nt: TGCAGTGCTAGAGATTTTACGGGGGGCCTTGCGAACACCGGGGAGCTGTTTTTT
abundance: many; j_gene: TRBJ1-1; d_gene: NA; v_gene: TRBV7-6; CDR3aa: CASSFGKNTEAFF; CDR3nt: TGTGCCAGCAGCTTCGGTAAGAACACTGAAGCTTTCTTT
abundance: many; j_gene: TRBJ2-5; d_gene: TRBD2; v_gene: TRBV5-1; CDR3aa: CASSSEWGGQETQYF; CDR3nt: TGCGCCAGCAGCTCCGAGTGGGGGGGACAAGAGACCCAGTACTTC
abundance: many; j_gene: TRBJ1-2; d_gene: TRBD1; v_gene: TRBV12-3/TRBV12-4; CDR3aa: CASSSLDRRSGYTF; CDR3nt: TGTGCCAGCAGTTCCCTGGACAGGAGGAGTGGCTACACCTTC
abundance: many; j_gene: TRBJ1-2; d_gene: TRBD1; v_gene: TRBV4-1; CDR3aa: CASSQILQTGHGYTF; CDR3nt: TGCGCCAGCAGCCAAATTCTCCAGACAGGGCATGGCTACACCTTC
abundance: many; j_gene: TRBJ2-5; d_gene: TRBD1; v_gene: TRBV9; CDR3aa: CASSARGTEPLETQYF; CDR3nt: TGTGCCAGCAGCGCGAGGGGGACAGAACCGTTGGAGACCCAGTACTTC
abundance: many; j_gene: TRBJ2-2; d_gene: TRBD1; v_gene: TRBV7-2; CDR3aa: CASSLTGDTGELFF; CDR3nt: TGTGCCAGCAGCTTAACAGGGGACACCGGGGAGCTGTTTTTT
abundance: many; j_gene: TRBJ2-3; d_gene: NA; v_gene: TRBV5-1; CDR3aa: CASSPDVLDTQYF; CDR3nt: TGCGCCAGCAGCCCGGATGTACTAGATACGCAGTATTTT
abundance: many; j_gene: TRBJ1-1; d_gene: NA; v_gene: TRBV10-3; CDR3aa: CAISDRLDTEAFF; CDR3nt: TGTGCCATCAGTGACAGGCTGGACACTGAAGCTTTCTTT
abundance: many; j_gene: TRBJ2-3; d_gene: TRBD2; v_gene: TRBV20-1; CDR3aa: CSARVGTITDTQYF; CDR3nt: TGCAGTGCTAGAGTAGGGACTATCACAGATACGCAGTATTTT
abundance: many; j_gene: TRBJ1-6; d_gene: NA; v_gene: TRBV7-2; CDR3aa: CASSLVGNSNSPLHF; CDR3nt: TGTGCCAGCAGCTTAGTTGGGAACTCTAATTCACCCCTCCACTTT
abundance: many; j_gene: TRBJ2-5; d_gene: NA; v_gene: TRBV5-4; CDR3aa: CASNVGVGKQYF; CDR3nt: TGTGCCAGCAACGTCGGGGTGGGCAAGCAGTACTTC
abundance: many; j_gene: TRBJ1-3; d_gene: NA; v_gene: TRBV29-1; CDR3aa: CSVDAREGDIGNTIYF; CDR3nt: TGCAGCGTTGATGCCCGGGAGGGGGATATTGGAAACACCATATATTTT
abundance: many; j_gene: TRBJ1-5; d_gene: NA; v_gene: TRBV20-1; CDR3aa: CSARNRVSNQPQHF; CDR3nt: TGCAGTGCTAGAAACAGGGTCAGCAATCAGCCCCAGCATTTT
abundance: many; j_gene: TRBJ2-7; d_gene: NA; v_gene: TRBV5-1; CDR3aa: CASSLGGLSSYEQYF; CDR3nt: TGCGCCAGCAGCTTGGGCGGGCTGAGCTCCTACGAGCAGTACTTC
abundance: many; j_gene: TRBJ2-3; d_gene: TRBD2; v_gene: TRBV6-5; CDR3aa: CASSAGGRKSGGSTDTQYF; CDR3nt: TGTGCCAGCAGCGCCGGGGGGAGAAAGAGCGGGGGTAGCACAGATACGCAGTATTTT
abundance: many; j_gene: TRBJ2-5; d_gene: TRBD1; v_gene: TRBV5-1; CDR3aa: CASTSDRGETQYF; CDR3nt: TGCGCCAGCACGAGCGACAGGGGAGAGACCCAGTACTTC
abundance: many; j_gene: TRBJ1-2; d_gene: TRBD1; v_gene: TRBV6-1; CDR3aa: CASRSGGAGGYTF; CDR3nt: TGTGCCAGCAGATCAGGGGGCGCGGGCGGCTACACCTTC
abundance: many; j_gene: TRBJ2-5; d_gene: NA; v_gene: TRBV9; CDR3aa: CASSADGQRETQYF; CDR3nt: TGTGCCAGCAGTGCGGACGGTCAGCGGGAGACCCAGTACTTC
abundance: many; j_gene: TRBJ2-1; d_gene: TRBD2; v_gene: TRBV20-1; CDR3aa: CSAPSLAGGIGEQFF; CDR3nt: TGCAGTGCTCCCTCCTTGGCGGGGGGCATAGGTGAGCAGTTCTTC
abundance: many; j_gene: TRBJ2-2; d_gene: TRBD1; v_gene: TRBV7-8; CDR3aa: CASSLGTGSNTGELFF; CDR3nt: TGTGCCAGCAGCTTAGGGACAGGCTCAAACACCGGGGAGCTGTTTTTT
abundance: many; j_gene: TRBJ1-1; d_gene: TRBD1; v_gene: TRBV18; CDR3aa: CASSFLGGGEDTEAFF; CDR3nt: TGTGCCAGCTCGTTTCTTGGAGGGGGCGAGGACACTGAAGCTTTCTTT
abundance: many; j_gene: TRBJ2-1; d_gene: NA; v_gene: TRBV5-1; CDR3aa: CASSPGASYNEQFF; CDR3nt: TGCGCCAGCAGCCCCGGGGCTTCCTACAATGAGCAGTTCTTC
abundance: many; j_gene: TRBJ2-7; d_gene: NA; v_gene: TRBV20-1; CDR3aa: CSARRQTDEQYF; CDR3nt: TGCAGTGCCAGAAGGCAGACGGACGAGCAGTACTTC
abundance: many; j_gene: TRBJ1-2; d_gene: NA; v_gene: TRBV12-3/TRBV12-4; CDR3aa: CASSLGAGATGYTF; CDR3nt: TGTGCCAGCAGTTTAGGGGCGGGGGCGACTGGCTACACCTTC
abundance: many; j_gene: TRBJ2-2; d_gene: NA; v_gene: TRBV6-4; CDR3aa: CASSHRDTGELFF; CDR3nt: TGTGCCAGCTCTCATAGAGACACCGGGGAGCTGTTTTTT
abundance: many; j_gene: TRBJ1-5; d_gene: TRBD1; v_gene: TRBV7-2; CDR3aa: CASSYGTGGQPQHF; CDR3nt: TGTGCCAGCAGCTACGGGACAGGGGGTCAGCCCCAGCATTTT